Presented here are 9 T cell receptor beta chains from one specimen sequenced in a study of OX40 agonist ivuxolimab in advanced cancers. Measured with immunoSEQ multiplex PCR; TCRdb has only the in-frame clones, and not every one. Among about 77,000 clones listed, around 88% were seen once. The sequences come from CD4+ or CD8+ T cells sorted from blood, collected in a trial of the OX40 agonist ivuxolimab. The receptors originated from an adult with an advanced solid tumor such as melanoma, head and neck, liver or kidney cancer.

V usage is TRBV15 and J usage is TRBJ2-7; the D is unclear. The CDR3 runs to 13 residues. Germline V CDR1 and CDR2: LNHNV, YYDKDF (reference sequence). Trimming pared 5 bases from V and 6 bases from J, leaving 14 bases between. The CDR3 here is CATSRPGFSEQYF. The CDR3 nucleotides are TGTGCCACCAGCCGACCCGGATTCTCCGAGCAGTACTTC.

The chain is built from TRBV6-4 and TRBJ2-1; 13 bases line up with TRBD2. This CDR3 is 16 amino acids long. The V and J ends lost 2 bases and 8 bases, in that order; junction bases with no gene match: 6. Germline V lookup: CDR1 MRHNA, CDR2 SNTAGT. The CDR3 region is CASSDKGTSGNYEQFF. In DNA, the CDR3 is TGTGCCAGCAGTGACAAGGGGACTAGCGGGAACTATGAGCAGTTCTTC.

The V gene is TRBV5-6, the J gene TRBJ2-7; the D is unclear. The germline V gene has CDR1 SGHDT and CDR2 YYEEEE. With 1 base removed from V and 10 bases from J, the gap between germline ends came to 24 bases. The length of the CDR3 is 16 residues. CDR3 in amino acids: CASSLTPQAISTYQYF. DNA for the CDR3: TGTGCCAGCAGCTTGACCCCTCAGGCTATCAGTACGTATCAGTACTTC.

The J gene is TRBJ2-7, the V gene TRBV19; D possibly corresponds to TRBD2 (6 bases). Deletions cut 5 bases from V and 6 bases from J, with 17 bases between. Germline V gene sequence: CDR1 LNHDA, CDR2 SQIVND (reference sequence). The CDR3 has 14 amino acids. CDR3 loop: CASSSGLAALEQYF. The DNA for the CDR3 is TGTGCCAGTAGTTCGGGACTGGCCGCCCTCGAGCAGTACTTC.

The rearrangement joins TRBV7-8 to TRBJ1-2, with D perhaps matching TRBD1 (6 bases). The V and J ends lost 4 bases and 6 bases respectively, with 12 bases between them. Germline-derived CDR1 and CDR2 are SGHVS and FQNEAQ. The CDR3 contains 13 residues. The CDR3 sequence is CASSWGGADGYTF. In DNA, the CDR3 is TGTGCCAGCAGCTGGGGGGGCGCAGATGGCTACACCTTC.

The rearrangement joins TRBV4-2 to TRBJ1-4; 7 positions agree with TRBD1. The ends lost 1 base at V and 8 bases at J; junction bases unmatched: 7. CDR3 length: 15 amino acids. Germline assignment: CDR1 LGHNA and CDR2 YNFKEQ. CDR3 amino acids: CASSQAWDRREKLFF. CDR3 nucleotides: TGTGCCAGCAGCCAAGCCTGGGACAGAAGGGAAAAACTGTTTTTT.

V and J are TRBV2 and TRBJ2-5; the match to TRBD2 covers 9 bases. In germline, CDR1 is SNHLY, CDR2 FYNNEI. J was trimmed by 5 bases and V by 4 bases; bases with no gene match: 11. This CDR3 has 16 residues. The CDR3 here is CASSARWAGGLETQYF. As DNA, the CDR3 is TGTGCCAGCAGTGCCCGATGGGCGGGGGGGCTCGAGACCCAGTACTTC.

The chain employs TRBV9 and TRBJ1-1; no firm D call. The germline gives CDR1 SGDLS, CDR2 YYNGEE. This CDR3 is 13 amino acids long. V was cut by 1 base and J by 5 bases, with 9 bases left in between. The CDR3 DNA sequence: TGTGCCAGCAGCGTAAAGAGCCATACTGAAGCTTTCTTT. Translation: CASSVKSHTEAFF.

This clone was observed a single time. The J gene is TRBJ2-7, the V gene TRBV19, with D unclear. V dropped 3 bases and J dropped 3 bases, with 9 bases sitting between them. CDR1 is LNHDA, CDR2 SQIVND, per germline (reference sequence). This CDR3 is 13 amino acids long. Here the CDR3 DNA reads TGTGCCAGTAGTATTTCACAGTTCTACGAGCAGTACTTC. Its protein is CASSISQFYEQYF.